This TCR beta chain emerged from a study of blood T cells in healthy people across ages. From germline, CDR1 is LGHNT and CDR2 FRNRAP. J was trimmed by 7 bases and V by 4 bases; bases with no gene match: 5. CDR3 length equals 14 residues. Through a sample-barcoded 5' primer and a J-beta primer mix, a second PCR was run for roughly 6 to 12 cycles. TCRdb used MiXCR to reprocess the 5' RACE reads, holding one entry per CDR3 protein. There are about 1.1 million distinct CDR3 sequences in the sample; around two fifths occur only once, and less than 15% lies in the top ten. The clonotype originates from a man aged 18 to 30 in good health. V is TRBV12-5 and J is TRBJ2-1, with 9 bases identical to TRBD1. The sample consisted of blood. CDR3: CASGSTGGLNEQFF. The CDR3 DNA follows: TGTGCTAGTGGTTCCACAGGGGGCCTGAATGAGCAGTTCTTC.